Included here is one T cell receptor (beta chain) sequence, with context. This clonotype was observed at least ten times. There is no known antigen for this receptor. No qualities accompany the bases; no much larger clone lies one base away. This record belongs to a study of early T cells in non-severe SARS-CoV-2 infection (dated by TCRdb to 2020 to 2022). Regarding the research as a whole: TCR sequencing used bulk RNA from unsorted whole blood, so alpha and beta chains could not be paired. The paper as a whole reports these results and caveats: VDJdb matching was skewed toward anti-spike CD8 responses, so virus-specific expansions were likely underestimated and private and CD4 specificities were missed.

The library relied on 5' RACE. TCRdb names NextSeq 500 as the instrument used. In the TCR library protocol, unique molecular identifiers were attached to individual cDNA molecules to correct for PCR bias and sequencing error. Both TCR alpha and beta chains were sequenced, and tight co-correlation was observed between alpha and beta sequence abundances in each sample. Per the original workflow: V gene, J gene and CDR3 annotation of TCR sequences was performed with Decombinator V4. TCRs were defined as expanded if a significant change between any two time points was detected under a Poisson model with p below 0.0001. TCR abundances were normalised to the total number of TCRs sequenced per sample and expressed as counts per million. MAIT TCRs were defined by TRAV1-2 paired with TRAJ12, TRAJ20 or TRAJ33, and iNKT TCRs by TRAV10 paired with TRAJ18. VDJdb, accessed 1 November 2021, was searched for CMV, EBV and SARS-CoV-2 annotated TCRs, excluding TCRs annotated for multiple antigens. TCRdb's own reprocessing of the public reads used fastp at Q25 and MiXCR and kept productive beta chains. Each CDR3 protein gets just one entry, which takes the most common genes and DNA from the rows behind it. These V and J calls derive from TCRdb rather than the authors' analysis. For this sample there are 100,000 to 150,000 distinct CDR3 sequences; 15% appear just once. The ten most abundant clones make up roughly 22% of the sample.

V loses 4 bases of germline sequence and J loses 6 bases, and the interval between the two ends is 12 bases. CDR1 and CDR2, per the germline V gene (reference sequence), are DFQATT and SNEGSKA. CDR3 length: 12 amino acids, cysteine to phenylalanine. CDR3 DNA is the only sequence kept; it has 36 bases, read in frame from the first base. The study was a case-control design nested within a healthcare worker cohort in London, UK, with weekly nasopharyngeal swab PCR tests and blood sampling. Healthcare workers were recruited during the week of the UK lockdown, between 23 and 31 March 2020, and followed weekly for up to roughly 15 weeks.

The source material was whole blood. The rearranged segments are TRBV20-1 and TRBJ2-5; TRBD2 is a weak D gene call, 7 bases matching. The sequence derives from an adult who was a healthcare worker with PCR-confirmed SARS-CoV-2 infection or an uninfected control (not recorded which). This receptor carries the CDR3 CSANRGAQTQYF. The DNA sequence is as follows: TGCAGTGCTAACCGGGGGGCACAGACCCAGTACTTC.